The sequence of this T cell receptor (beta chain) was determined in a study of T cell clonotyping in hematopoietic cell transplantation. Study-wide results and caveats: Pathologically expanded recipient clonotypes increased progressively from day 30 to day 180 as diversity fell.

Recipient blood drawn about 28 days pretransplant and days 30, 100, 180 after. TCRdb keeps only in-frame clones here, not all; method: immunoSEQ multiplex PCR. The sample has more than 5,000 clones, roughly 30% seen once; the top ten hold less than 20%. This clone has only a few counts. Its antigen is unidentified. The sample was peripheral blood mononuclear cells, taken 30 days after allogeneic stem cell transplant. The sequence derives from a female patient aged 45-65 years who had an allogeneic stem cell transplant from an unrelated donor, so the T cells may come from the graft donor. Some clones in this sample may be carry-over from other donors' samples.

CDR3 in DNA: TGTGCCAGCAGTTCCTACCCATATGGCTACACCTTC. Protein product: CASSSYPYGYTF. The V call is TRBV6-5, the J call TRBJ1-2; D not resolved. Trimming removed 4 bases at V and 5 bases at J, with 8 bases between. From germline, CDR1 is MNHEY and CDR2 SVGAGI. The CDR3 runs 12 residues.